The entry that follows covers one T cell receptor beta chain sequence. Antigen unknown. The CDR3 is made up of 13 amino acids. Trimming cost V 4 bases and J 1 base, with 10 bases left between them. CDR1 is GTSNPN, CDR2 SVGIG, per germline (reference sequence). The sample originates from a study of OX40 agonist ivuxolimab in advanced cancers. General observations from the study: Low normalized T-cell clonal expansion was additionally recorded for some nonresponders.

The data were produced by immunoSEQ multiplex PCR, yet TCRdb's version contains in-frame clones alone and is incomplete. Of tens of thousands of clones in the sample, approximately 89% were seen once. This sample comprised CD4+ or CD8+ T cells sorted from blood, obtained in a trial of the OX40 agonist ivuxolimab. The clonotype originates from an adult with an advanced solid tumor such as melanoma, head and neck, liver or kidney cancer. The V and J genes are TRBV30 and TRBJ1-1; TRBD1 is a possible D gene (6 bases). The CDR3 protein is CAWKEQGNTEAFF. CDR3 in DNA: TGTGCCTGGAAGGAACAGGGGAACACTGAAGCTTTCTTT.